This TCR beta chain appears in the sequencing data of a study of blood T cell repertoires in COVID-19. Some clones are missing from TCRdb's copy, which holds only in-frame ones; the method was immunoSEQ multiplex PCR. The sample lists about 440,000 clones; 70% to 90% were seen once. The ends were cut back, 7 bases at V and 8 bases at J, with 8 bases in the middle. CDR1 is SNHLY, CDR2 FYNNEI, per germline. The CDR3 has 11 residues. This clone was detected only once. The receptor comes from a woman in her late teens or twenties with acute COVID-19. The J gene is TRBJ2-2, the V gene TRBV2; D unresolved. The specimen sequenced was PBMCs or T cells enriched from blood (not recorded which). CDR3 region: CASKKRGELFF. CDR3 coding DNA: TGTGCCAGCAAGAAGAGGGGGGAGCTGTTTTTT.